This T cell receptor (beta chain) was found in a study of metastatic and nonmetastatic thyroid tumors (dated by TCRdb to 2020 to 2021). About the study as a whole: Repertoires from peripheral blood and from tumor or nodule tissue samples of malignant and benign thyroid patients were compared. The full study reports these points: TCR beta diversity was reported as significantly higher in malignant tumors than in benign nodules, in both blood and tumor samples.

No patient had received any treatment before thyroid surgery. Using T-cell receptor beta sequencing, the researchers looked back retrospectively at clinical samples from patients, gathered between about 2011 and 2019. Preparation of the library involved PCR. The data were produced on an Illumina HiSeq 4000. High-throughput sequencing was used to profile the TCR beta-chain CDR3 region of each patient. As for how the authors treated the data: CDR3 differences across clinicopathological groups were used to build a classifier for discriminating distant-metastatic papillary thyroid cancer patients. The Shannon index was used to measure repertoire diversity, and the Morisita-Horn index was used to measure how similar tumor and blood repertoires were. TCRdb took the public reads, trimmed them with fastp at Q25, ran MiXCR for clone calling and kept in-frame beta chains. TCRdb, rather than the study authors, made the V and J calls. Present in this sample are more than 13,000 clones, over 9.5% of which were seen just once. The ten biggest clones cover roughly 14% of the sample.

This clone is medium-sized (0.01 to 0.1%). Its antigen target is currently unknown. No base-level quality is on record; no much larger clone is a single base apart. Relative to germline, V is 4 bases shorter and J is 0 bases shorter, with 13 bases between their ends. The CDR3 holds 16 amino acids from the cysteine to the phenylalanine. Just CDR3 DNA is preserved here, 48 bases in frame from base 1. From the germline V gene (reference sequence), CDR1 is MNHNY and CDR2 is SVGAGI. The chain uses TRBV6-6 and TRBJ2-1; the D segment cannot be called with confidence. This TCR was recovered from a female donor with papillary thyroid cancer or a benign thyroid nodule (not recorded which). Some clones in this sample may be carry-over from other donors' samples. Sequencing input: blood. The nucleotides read TGTGCCAGCAGTTCGTATGCTGGAAGCTCCTACAATGAGCAGTTCTTC. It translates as CASSSYAGSSYNEQFF.